This TCR beta chain was obtained from a study of cytomegalovirus exposure and HLA in healthy donors. Study-level information: Of all 400 or so donors who were genotyped, roughly 81% belonged to the Caucasian-associated ancestry cluster. Findings and caveats of the study: Later, an analysis showed that TCR beta chains associated with HLA were more clonally expanded than others that were equally common. Analyzed later, association rates of TCRs varied across HLA loci, with DRB1 most and HLA-C fewest. The investigators catalogued 164 TCR beta chains as cytomegalovirus-associated.

A note on this clone: Its antigen remains unidentified.

Looked up from germline, CDR1 is SGHNT and CDR2 is YENEEA. The CDR3 is made up of 16 amino acids. V gave up 2 bases and J gave up 9 bases; unmatched junction bases: 7. This PCR relied on a set of 60 Vbeta primers and 13 Jbeta primers. Using immunoSEQ multiplex PCR, the repertoire was profiled, and TCRdb retains in-frame clones only, with some absent. The profile shows about 260,000 clones, almost 85% of them singletons. The TCR comes from a woman in her thirties or forties in good health and CMV-seropositive. The sequenced sample consisted of PBMCs. The chain carries TRBV11-3 and TRBJ2-1; 13 nucleotides line up with TRBD2. CDR3 in amino acids: CASSLPGLAGVSEQFF. Written as DNA, the CDR3 is TGTGCCAGCAGCTTACCCGGACTAGCGGGAGTGAGTGAGCAGTTCTTC.